These T cell receptor beta chains were read from a single sample in a study of T cells in localized non-small cell lung cancer. Assay: immunoSEQ multiplex PCR; the TCRdb copy retains only in-frame clones and omits some. This sample has 65,000 to 90,000 clones, with over 60% found just once. Specimen: PBMCs, collected before any cancer treatment. The receptor set was obtained from a man between 40 and 69 years old with stage II squamous cell lung carcinoma. Each CDR3 is given with its conserved first and last residue. A D gene is named only where the DNA matches it firmly. A clone size is listed for some rows: how often the clone was seen (once, few, many), or a class if it is expanded.

j_gene: TRBJ2-1
d_gene: -
len: 15
abundance: -
v_gene: TRBV29-1
CDR3nt: TGCAGCGTTGAAGGGGTGGGTAGCTCCTACAATGAGCAGTTCTTC
CDR3aa: CSVEGVGSSYNEQFF

j_gene: TRBJ1-6
d_gene: -
len: 14
abundance: once
v_gene: TRBV14
CDR3nt: TGTGCCAGCAGCCTCGGGACATACTATTCACCCCTCCACTTT
CDR3aa: CASSLGTYYSPLHF

j_gene: TRBJ2-1
d_gene: TRBD2
len: 15
abundance: few
v_gene: TRBV11-2
CDR3nt: TGTGCCAGCAGCTTCATTAGCGGGGGAGCCAATGAGCAGTTCTTC
CDR3aa: CASSFISGGANEQFF

j_gene: TRBJ2-7
d_gene: -
len: 15
abundance: once
v_gene: TRBV6-1
CDR3nt: TGTGCCAGCAGTGAACCCGGCAGGGGAGGATACGAGCAGTACTTC
CDR3aa: CASSEPGRGGYEQYF

j_gene: TRBJ1-1
d_gene: -
len: 12
abundance: -
v_gene: TRBV7-3
CDR3nt: TGTGCCAGCAGCTTAGACAGAGGGGAAGCTTTCTTT
CDR3aa: CASSLDRGEAFF

j_gene: TRBJ1-1
d_gene: TRBD1
len: 15
abundance: -
v_gene: TRBV28
CDR3nt: TGTGCCAGCAGTCCGAGCTACAGGGGGCGAGTGGGCGCTTTCTTT
CDR3aa: CASSPSYRGRVGAFF

j_gene: TRBJ2-3
d_gene: TRBD1
len: 14
abundance: -
v_gene: TRBV2
CDR3nt: TGTGCCAGCAGTGGGGACAGGGCCACAGATACGCAGTATTTT
CDR3aa: CASSGDRATDTQYF

j_gene: TRBJ2-3
d_gene: -
len: 14
abundance: -
v_gene: TRBV7-2
CDR3nt: TGTGCCAGCAGCTTCTCCGGAGGGACAGATACGCAGTATTTT
CDR3aa: CASSFSGGTDTQYF

j_gene: TRBJ1-2
d_gene: -
len: 12
abundance: -
v_gene: TRBV29-1
CDR3nt: TGCAGCGTCGAAGATGAAATGTCTGGCTACACCTTC
CDR3aa: CSVEDEMSGYTF

j_gene: TRBJ2-7
d_gene: -
len: 16
abundance: once
v_gene: TRBV11-3
CDR3nt: TGTGCCAGCAGCTCGACAGCCCTAACCGACTCCTACGAGCAGTACTTC
CDR3aa: CASSSTALTDSYEQYF

j_gene: TRBJ2-7
d_gene: -
len: 13
abundance: -
v_gene: TRBV7-2
CDR3nt: TGTGCCAGCAGCTTGCTGGGGACCTACGAGCAGTACTTC
CDR3aa: CASSLLGTYEQYF

j_gene: TRBJ1-4
d_gene: -
len: 17
abundance: -
v_gene: TRBV23-1
CDR3nt: TGCGCCAGCAGTCACCGCGGACACATGGTCGAAGGGGAAAAACTGTTTTTT
CDR3aa: CASSHRGHMVEGEKLFF

j_gene: TRBJ2-1
d_gene: -
len: 12
abundance: -
v_gene: TRBV25-1
CDR3nt: TGTGCCAGCAGTGACTACTACAATGAGCAGTTCTTC
CDR3aa: CASSDYYNEQFF

j_gene: TRBJ2-3
d_gene: -
len: 13
abundance: -
v_gene: TRBV9
CDR3nt: TGTGCCAGCAGCGTTTCCCCGTCAGATACGCAGTATTTT
CDR3aa: CASSVSPSDTQYF

j_gene: TRBJ2-7
d_gene: TRBD2
len: 12
abundance: -
v_gene: TRBV29-1
CDR3nt: TGCAGCGTTGTAAGCGGGAGGGGGCAGCGGTACTTC
CDR3aa: CSVVSGRGQRYF

j_gene: TRBJ1-5
d_gene: -
len: 13
abundance: -
v_gene: TRBV7-2
CDR3nt: TGTGCCAGCAGCTTAGGGAGAAATCAGCCCCAGCATTTT
CDR3aa: CASSLGRNQPQHF

j_gene: TRBJ2-5
d_gene: TRBD1
len: 13
abundance: -
v_gene: TRBV7-9
CDR3nt: TGCGCCAGCAGTCAAGGGGGCGGGGAGACCCAGTACTTC
CDR3aa: CASSQGGGETQYF

j_gene: TRBJ1-1
d_gene: -
len: 12
abundance: few
v_gene: TRBV29-1
CDR3nt: TGCAGCGTTGGGGGTTCTGGGACTGAAGCTTTCTTT
CDR3aa: CSVGGSGTEAFF

j_gene: TRBJ2-1
d_gene: TRBD2
len: 19
abundance: few
v_gene: TRBV7-9
CDR3nt: TGTGCCAGCAGCTCCCCCCGTCTAGCGGCATCCCTAGGATCCAATGAGCAGTTCTTC
CDR3aa: CASSSPRLAASLGSNEQFF

j_gene: TRBJ1-4
d_gene: -
len: 14
abundance: -
v_gene: TRBV5-5
CDR3nt: TGTGCCAGCAGCCCCCGGGTCGGGGGGGAAAAACTGTTTTTT
CDR3aa: CASSPRVGGEKLFF

j_gene: TRBJ2-5
d_gene: TRBD2
len: 15
abundance: -
v_gene: TRBV30
CDR3nt: TGTGCCTGGAGTGTACTGGGGGAGGGCCGGAAGACCCAGTACTTC
CDR3aa: CAWSVLGEGRKTQYF

j_gene: TRBJ2-6
d_gene: -
len: 16
abundance: -
v_gene: TRBV27
CDR3nt: TGTGCCAGCAGTTTCCCCTCGATCTCTGGGGCCAACGTCCTGACTTTC
CDR3aa: CASSFPSISGANVLTF

j_gene: TRBJ2-5
d_gene: -
len: 11
abundance: -
v_gene: TRBV18
CDR3nt: TGTGCCAGCTCACCCTCGGGCCCCCAGTACTTC
CDR3aa: CASSPSGPQYF

j_gene: TRBJ1-1
d_gene: -
len: 14
abundance: -
v_gene: TRBV5-1
CDR3nt: TGCGCCAGCAGCTTGGAGACACTAAACACTGAAGCTTTCTTT
CDR3aa: CASSLETLNTEAFF

j_gene: TRBJ1-2
d_gene: -
len: 13
abundance: medium-sized
v_gene: TRBV5-4
CDR3nt: TGTGCCAGCAGCTTGACAGGAGGAAATGGCTACACCTTC
CDR3aa: CASSLTGGNGYTF

j_gene: TRBJ2-7
d_gene: TRBD2
len: 15
abundance: -
v_gene: TRBV5-5
CDR3nt: TGTGCCAGCAGCGTGGGACTAGCGGCGTCCTACGAGCAGTACTTC
CDR3aa: CASSVGLAASYEQYF

j_gene: TRBJ2-1
d_gene: TRBD2
len: 16
abundance: -
v_gene: TRBV27
CDR3nt: TGTGCCAGCAGTTTCTCCCCGGGACTAGCGGGGAATGAGCAGTTCTTC
CDR3aa: CASSFSPGLAGNEQFF

j_gene: TRBJ1-5
d_gene: -
len: 12
abundance: -
v_gene: TRBV28
CDR3nt: TGTGCCAGCGCCTTGAGCAATCAGCCCCAGCATTTT
CDR3aa: CASALSNQPQHF

j_gene: TRBJ2-3
d_gene: -
len: 14
abundance: -
v_gene: TRBV6-4
CDR3nt: TGTGCCAGCAGTGGACAGGAAGGGGCAGATACGCAGTATTTT
CDR3aa: CASSGQEGADTQYF

j_gene: TRBJ1-2
d_gene: TRBD1
len: 13
abundance: -
v_gene: TRBV18
CDR3nt: TGTGCCAGCTCACCAAACAGGGGGGATGGCTACACCTTC
CDR3aa: CASSPNRGDGYTF

j_gene: TRBJ1-5
d_gene: TRBD1
len: 14
abundance: few
v_gene: TRBV19
CDR3nt: TGTGCCAGTAGTATCGGACAGGGGGGCCAGCCCCAGCATTTT
CDR3aa: CASSIGQGGQPQHF

j_gene: TRBJ1-2
d_gene: -
len: 14
abundance: -
v_gene: TRBV10-3
CDR3nt: TGTGCCATCAGTGGCAGGGGCGATAACTATGGCTACACCTTC
CDR3aa: CAISGRGDNYGYTF

j_gene: TRBJ2-5
d_gene: TRBD2
len: 15
abundance: -
v_gene: TRBV7-2
CDR3nt: TGTGCCAGCAGCTTATTGGTAGCGGGAGGAGAGACCCAGTACTTC
CDR3aa: CASSLLVAGGETQYF

j_gene: TRBJ1-5
d_gene: TRBD1
len: 15
abundance: -
v_gene: TRBV6-5
CDR3nt: TGTGCCAGCAGTCCCCCGGACAGGGGTAATCAGCCCCAGCATTTT
CDR3aa: CASSPPDRGNQPQHF

j_gene: TRBJ1-1
d_gene: TRBD1
len: 14
abundance: -
v_gene: TRBV5-8
CDR3nt: TGTGCCAGCAGCTTTTTGACAGGGTTTACTGAAGCTTTCTTT
CDR3aa: CASSFLTGFTEAFF

j_gene: TRBJ2-3
d_gene: TRBD2
len: 14
abundance: -
v_gene: TRBV5-1
CDR3nt: TGCGCCAGCAATCAGGGACTAGCCCTAGATACGCAGTATTTT
CDR3aa: CASNQGLALDTQYF

j_gene: TRBJ1-3
d_gene: -
len: 15
abundance: -
v_gene: TRBV5-1
CDR3nt: TGCGCCAGCAGCTCCGCCGCGGGGTCTGGAAACACCATATATTTT
CDR3aa: CASSSAAGSGNTIYF

j_gene: TRBJ2-7
d_gene: -
len: 12
abundance: -
v_gene: TRBV30
CDR3nt: TGTGCCTGGACGCACGGCTCCTACGAGCAGTACTTC
CDR3aa: CAWTHGSYEQYF

j_gene: TRBJ1-1
d_gene: -
len: 15
abundance: few
v_gene: TRBV30
CDR3nt: TGTGCCTGGACCCTCGGACGGACGCTGAACACTGAAGCTTTCTTT
CDR3aa: CAWTLGRTLNTEAFF

j_gene: TRBJ2-2
d_gene: -
len: 15
abundance: -
v_gene: TRBV5-1
CDR3nt: TGCGCCAGCAGCTTCAACCCCAAGAACACCGGGGAGCTGTTTTTT
CDR3aa: CASSFNPKNTGELFF